Listed below are T cell receptor beta chains from one sample, sequenced in a study of T-cell memory formation after mild COVID-19. Each CDR3 protein gets one entry after TCRdb re-called the 5' RACE reads with MiXCR. The table includes approximately 100,000 distinct CDR3 sequences, over 8.5% detected once. The sample was PBMCs or a T cell subset sorted from them (not recorded which). The receptors derive from a man in his late teens or twenties who had mild COVID-19 (a few samples of this study predate the infection). Cell type and time point are not known. The CDR3 runs from the conserved cysteine through the conserved F or W. Fields, in order: V gene, J gene, clone size, D gene, CDR3 DNA, CDR3 protein. A D gene is named only where the DNA matches it firmly. Clone size is given for some rows only: seen once, a few or many times, or a class if the clone is expanded.

>TRBV5-1|TRBJ2-7|-|-
TGCGCCAGCAGGGGGACTCAAACCTACGAGCAGTACTTC
CASRGTQTYEQYF
>TRBV5-1|TRBJ2-3|-|-
TGCGCCAGCAGCTCATCGCGCACAGATACGCAGTATTTT
CASSSSRTDTQYF
>TRBV12-3/TRBV12-4|TRBJ2-1|-|-
TGTGCCAGCAGTTTATGGGGACCCCATGAGCAGTTCTTC
CASSLWGPHEQFF
>TRBV20-1|TRBJ1-2|-|-
TGCAGTGCTAGAGATTTTCGGGGCGGCTACACCTTC
CSARDFRGGYTF
>TRBV27|TRBJ1-2|-|-
TGTGCCAGCAGTTTCGGGATAGGGAACGACTATGGCTACACCTTC
CASSFGIGNDYGYTF
>TRBV12-3/TRBV12-4|TRBJ2-5|-|TRBD1
TGTGCCAGCAGTTTTTCCCAGGGGACAGGTAGTGGTGAGACCCAGTACTTC
CASSFSQGTGSGETQYF
>TRBV5-4|TRBJ2-4|-|-
TGTGCCAGCAGCTTGGATTTGGACGTGAAAAACATTCAGTACTTC
CASSLDLDVKNIQYF
>TRBV9|TRBJ2-3|few|TRBD1
TGTGCCAGCAGCCTCCAACGACAGGGACGGACCACAGATACGCAGTATTTT
CASSLQRQGRTTDTQYF
>TRBV7-9|TRBJ2-1|few|-
TGTGCCAGCAGCCCCCCCTCCAGCGGCTCCTACAATGAGCAGTTCTTC
CASSPPSSGSYNEQFF
>TRBV5-1|TRBJ1-6|-|TRBD1
TGCGCCAGCAGCGCATGGGACAGAGATAATTCACCCCTCCACTTT
CASSAWDRDNSPLHF
>TRBV2|TRBJ2-2|medium-sized|-
TGTGCCAGCCTATCAATGGGGCAGGGGGGATACACCGGGGAGCTGTTTTTT
CASLSMGQGGYTGELFF
>TRBV10-2|TRBJ1-1|few|TRBD1
TGCGCCAGCAGGGACGGGACAGCCCATGAAGCTTTCTTT
CASRDGTAHEAFF
>TRBV12-3/TRBV12-4|TRBJ2-2|many|TRBD2
TGTGCCAGCAGCCAACGGGGCGGGGGTGTCACCGGGGAGCTGTTTTTT
CASSQRGGGVTGELFF
>TRBV7-3|TRBJ2-1|-|TRBD2
TGTGCCAGCAGCCCGATAGCGGGGGGGCCTTACAATGAGCAGTTCTTC
CASSPIAGGPYNEQFF
>TRBV7-9|TRBJ2-1|-|TRBD2
TGTGCCAGCAGCTTCGTGGTAGCGGGGGGGGATGAGCAGTTCTTC
CASSFVVAGGDEQFF
>TRBV27|TRBJ2-7|-|TRBD2
TGTGCCAGCAGTTTAGGGGCTAGCGGGACGTACGAGCAGTACTTC
CASSLGASGTYEQYF
>TRBV12-3/TRBV12-4|TRBJ2-6|-|-
TGTGCCAGCAGTTTAACTTCTGGGGCCAACGTCCTGACTTTC
CASSLTSGANVLTF
>TRBV6-2/TRBV6-3|TRBJ2-3|few|-
TGTGCCAGCGGGGGGCTCGGTCCAGATACGCAGTATTTT
CASGGLGPDTQYF
>TRBV6-5|TRBJ1-2|many|-
TGTGCCAGCAGCATTTGGGGAGACAGCAACTATGGCTACACCTTC
CASSIWGDSNYGYTF
>TRBV6-2/TRBV6-3|TRBJ1-1|few|-
TGTGCCAGCAGGCAAGTCGACATCCGTACCACTGAAGCTTTCTTT
CASRQVDIRTTEAFF
>TRBV7-9|TRBJ2-7|few|-
TGTGCCAGCAGCTTAGACGGGCGGCCCGACGAGCAGTACTTC
CASSLDGRPDEQYF
>TRBV7-9|TRBJ2-7|many|-
TGTGCCAGCAGCCCCCGTCCCCACGAGCAGTACTTC
CASSPRPHEQYF
>TRBV2|TRBJ2-2|-|TRBD1
TGTGCCAGCAGCCCAGGGCAGGGGGCCGACACCGGGGAGCTGTTTTTT
CASSPGQGADTGELFF
>TRBV29-1|TRBJ1-4|few|-
TGCAGCGTTGGATCGGGGTTTGGGGCAACTAATGAAAAACTGTTTTTT
CSVGSGFGATNEKLFF
>TRBV20-1|TRBJ2-1|-|-
TGCAGTGCCCGCCGGCCCTCGGGAAATGAGCAGTTCTTC
CSARRPSGNEQFF
>TRBV6-5|TRBJ2-1|many|-
TGTGCCAGCAGTTTATCGGGAGAGCAGTTCTTC
CASSLSGEQFF
>TRBV20-1|TRBJ2-7|-|-
TGCAGTGCTAGGGGGCCACCTGCCCCCTCCTACGAGCAGTACTTC
CSARGPPAPSYEQYF
>TRBV6-5|TRBJ1-5|-|-
TGTGCCAGCAGCGAACAGGGAGGCAATCAGCCCCAGCATTTT
CASSEQGGNQPQHF
>TRBV29-1|TRBJ1-1|-|TRBD1
TGCAGCGTCTCGGACAGGGGAGAGGATGGCACTGAAGCTTTCTTT
CSVSDRGEDGTEAFF
>TRBV12-3/TRBV12-4|TRBJ2-4|few|-
TGTGCCAGCAGCCCCAGGGAGGCCAAAAACATTCAGTACTTC
CASSPREAKNIQYF
>TRBV5-1|TRBJ2-3|-|-
TGCGCCAGCAGCTTGGATGGGCTCTCTAGCACAGATACGCAGTATTTT
CASSLDGLSSTDTQYF
>TRBV29-1|TRBJ2-6|-|-
TGCAGCGTTGGTCAGGGGAGTGGGGCCAACGTCCTGACTTTC
CSVGQGSGANVLTF
>TRBV7-2|TRBJ2-2|few|TRBD2
TGTGCCAGCTTGTCCCAGGCGGGGGGTGAAACCGGGGAGCTGTTTTTT
CASLSQAGGETGELFF
>TRBV28|TRBJ1-4|few|-
TGTGCCAGCAGGTCCGGGACAAGCTATGAAAAACTGTTTTTT
CASRSGTSYEKLFF
>TRBV4-1|TRBJ1-3|-|-
TGCGCCAGCAGCCAAGTCGTGGCGGTCTCTGGAAACACCATATATTTT
CASSQVVAVSGNTIYF
>TRBV2|TRBJ2-3|-|-
TGTGCCAGCAGTGAAATATCCAGTGGATCGGATACGCAGTATTTT
CASSEISSGSDTQYF
>TRBV12-3/TRBV12-4|TRBJ2-7|-|-
TGTGCCAGCAGTCCCCCTGGCCCTACCTTTTCCGAGCAGTACTTC
CASSPPGPTFSEQYF
>TRBV12-3/TRBV12-4|TRBJ2-1|few|-
TGTGCCAGCAGTTTGGTAGAGGGGGGTGAGCAGTTCTTC
CASSLVEGGEQFF
>TRBV28|TRBJ2-1|-|TRBD2
TGTGCCAGCAGTTCCCTAGCGGGCAGCTCCTACAATGAGCAGTTCTTC
CASSSLAGSSYNEQFF
>TRBV27|TRBJ2-1|many|-
TGTGCCACCGGGGTCATATCCAGTCGCAATGAGCAGTTCTTC
CATGVISSRNEQFF
>TRBV20-1|TRBJ2-1|many|TRBD2
TGCAGTGCTAGAACTGGGGCACCTAGCGGGGATGGAACGGAGCAGTTCTTC
CSARTGAPSGDGTEQFF
>TRBV7-9|TRBJ1-1|many|-
TGTGCCAGCAGCTTAGGTGGCCAGGGTGGATCAGCTTTCTTT
CASSLGGQGGSAFF
>TRBV6-6|TRBJ2-2|few|TRBD1
TGTGCCAGCGGTAATACTGACAGGGCCACCGGGGAGCTGTTTTTT
CASGNTDRATGELFF
>TRBV6-6|TRBJ1-5|few|-
TGTGCCAGCAGTTACCTCGGAGGTGGGCCCCAGCATTTT
CASSYLGGGPQHF
>TRBV15|TRBJ1-1|-|-
TGTGCCACCAGCAGAGCGGGCGACACTGAAGCTTTCTTT
CATSRAGDTEAFF
>TRBV6-5|TRBJ1-3|-|-
TGTGCCAGCAGTTACTCTCGGAGACCCTCTGGAAACACCATATATTTT
CASSYSRRPSGNTIYF
>TRBV7-6|TRBJ1-1|few|TRBD1
TGTGCCAGCAGCGAAGCGGGACAGGGGGCATCAGAAGCTTTCTTT
CASSEAGQGASEAFF
>TRBV20-1|TRBJ2-5|-|TRBD2
TGCAGTGCACCGGGACTAGCGGGGGGACTCCAAGAGACCCAGTACTTC
CSAPGLAGGLQETQYF
>TRBV5-1|TRBJ2-7|-|-
TGCGCCAGCAAGAGCACCACCTACGAGCAGTACTTC
CASKSTTYEQYF
>TRBV2|TRBJ2-3|few|-
TGTGCCAGCAACCCCTGGGTGGCGTCCCGCACAGATACGCAGTATTTT
CASNPWVASRTDTQYF
>TRBV3-1|TRBJ2-3|few|TRBD2
TGTGCCAGCAGCCAAGAGGGGGGACTAATCCTAGATACGCAGTATTTT
CASSQEGGLILDTQYF
>TRBV12-3/TRBV12-4|TRBJ2-7|few|-
TGTGCCAGCAGTTCCGGGGCGACGAAAGAGCAGTACTTC
CASSSGATKEQYF
>TRBV18|TRBJ1-5|few|-
TGTGCCAGCTCACCCGGGGACATGGAAGTTTATAGCAATCAGCCCCAGCATTTT
CASSPGDMEVYSNQPQHF
>TRBV27|TRBJ1-2|-|TRBD1
TGTGCCAGCAGATCGACAGGGCAGCAGGGCTACACCTTC
CASRSTGQQGYTF
>TRBV5-1|TRBJ2-3|-|-
TGCGCCAGCAGCTTGGTTACAGGGCGAGATACGCAGTATTTT
CASSLVTGRDTQYF
>TRBV7-2|TRBJ2-1|few|TRBD2
TGTGCCAGCAGCTTAGATTCGGGACTAGCGGGGGGAAGCTCCTACAATGAGCAGTTCTTC
CASSLDSGLAGGSSYNEQFF
>TRBV4-1|TRBJ2-7|once|TRBD1
TGCGCCAGCAGCCATGAGGACAGGGAAGCCTACGAGCAGTACTTC
CASSHEDREAYEQYF
>TRBV5-1|TRBJ2-7|-|-
TGCGCCAGCAGCTCCGGGCCAGCGGACGAGCAGTACTTC
CASSSGPADEQYF
>TRBV7-9|TRBJ1-1|-|-
TGTGCCAGCAGCTTAGTTGGCAGGAACACTGAAGCTTTCTTT
CASSLVGRNTEAFF